This T cell receptor (beta chain) was captured in a study of shared clonotypes between healthy human individuals. Overall study context: A couple of women and a few men aged 18 to 49 served as donors. Study-wide findings and caveats: The small donor group covered limited genetic and exposure diversity.

Once extracted for a subset, genomic DNA was divided evenly among several immunoSEQ plates. Clones were sequenced by immunoSEQ multiplex PCR, and TCRdb holds only the in-frame ones, with some missing. The sample records 850,000 to 1,200,000 clones, 70% to 80% being singletons. On this clone itself: Its matching antigen is unknown.

The CDR3 sequence is 14 residues long. Per germline, CDR1 KGHSH and CDR2 LQKENI. Trimming removed 3 bases from V and 6 bases from J, with 12 bases in between. The V call is TRBV18, the J call TRBJ2-4, with unresolved D. The sequence came from a man aged 18 to 35 in good health. Specimen: memory CD4+ T cells sorted from blood. Regarding subset: CD45RA-negative fraction. DNA of the CDR3: TGTGCCAGCTCACCCGGCGCGGACGTAAACATTCAGTACTTC. Translating it yields CASSPGADVNIQYF.